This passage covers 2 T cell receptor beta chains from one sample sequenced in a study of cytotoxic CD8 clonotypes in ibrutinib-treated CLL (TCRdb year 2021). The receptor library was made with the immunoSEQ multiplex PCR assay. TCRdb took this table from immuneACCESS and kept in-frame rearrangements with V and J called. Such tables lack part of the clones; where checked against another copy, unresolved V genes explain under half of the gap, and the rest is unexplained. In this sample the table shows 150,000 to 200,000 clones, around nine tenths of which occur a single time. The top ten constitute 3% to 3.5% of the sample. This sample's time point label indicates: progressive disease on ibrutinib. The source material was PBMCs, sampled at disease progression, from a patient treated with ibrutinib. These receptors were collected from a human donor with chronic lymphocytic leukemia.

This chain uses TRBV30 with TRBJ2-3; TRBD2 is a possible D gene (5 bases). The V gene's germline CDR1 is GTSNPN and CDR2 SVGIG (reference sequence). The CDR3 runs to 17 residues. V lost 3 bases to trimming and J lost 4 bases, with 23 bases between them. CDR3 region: CAWSRQITLAGADTQYF. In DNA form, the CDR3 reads TGTGCCTGGAGCCGTCAGATTACCCTAGCTGGCGCAGATACGCAGTATTTT. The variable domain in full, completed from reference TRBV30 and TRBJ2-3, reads SQTIHQWPATLVQPVGSPLSLECTVEGTSNPNLYWYRQAAGRGLQLLFYSVGIGQISSEVPQNLSASRPQDRQFILSSKKLLLSDSGFYLCAWSRQITLAGADTQYFGPGTRLTVL.

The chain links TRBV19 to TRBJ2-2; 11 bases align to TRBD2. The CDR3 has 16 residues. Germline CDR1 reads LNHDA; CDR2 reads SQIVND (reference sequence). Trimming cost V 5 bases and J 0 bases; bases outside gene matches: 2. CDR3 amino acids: CASSWTSGSNTGELFF. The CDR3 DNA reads TGTGCCAGTAGTTGGACTAGCGGGTCGAACACCGGGGAGCTGTTTTTT.